Below, 14 T cell receptor beta chains from the same sample are listed, as sequenced in a study of response to subunit inactivated influenza vaccine. One entry per CDR3 protein results from TCRdb running MiXCR on the RT-PCR reads. The sample records 650,000 or so distinct CDR3 sequences, 12% to 15% being singletons. Sequences were derived from PBMCs from blood, sampled around 14 days before vaccination. Receptors were obtained from a man aged 50-60 years who received an inactivated influenza vaccine.

This clonotype was picked up many times. The rearrangement uses TRBV18 and TRBJ2-7; D is unclear. CDR1 and CDR2 from the germline V gene are KGHSH and LQKENI. Trimming cost V 3 bases and J 5 bases, with 8 bases left between them. The CDR3 totals 12 residues. CDR3 nucleotide sequence: TGTGCCAGCTCACCGGAAAGGAACGAGCAGTACTTC. It yields the protein CASSPERNEQYF.

This clonotype has only one observation. The junction departs from the called germline gene at one end, perhaps through a read error. This chain connects TRBV6-6 to TRBJ1-1, with D hard to call. CDR3 length: 12 amino acids. From germline, CDR1 is MNHNY and CDR2 SVGAGI (reference sequence). The CDR3 sequence is CPSSDQRAEAFF. For the CDR3, the DNA is TGTCCCAGCAGTGACCAGAGAGCAGAAGCTTTCTTT.

There are a few counts of this clonotype. The chain recombines TRBV20-1 with TRBJ2-7, with TRBD1 matching over 9 bases. This CDR3 comprises 13 residues. Trimming cost V 6 bases and J 3 bases; bases outside gene matches: 6. Per germline, CDR1 DFQATT and CDR2 SNEGSKA (reference sequence). This CDR3 is CSAGGQGYYEQYF. The CDR3 region has the DNA TGCAGTGCGGGGGGACAGGGTTACTACGAGCAGTACTTC.

This clonotype came up a few times. This sequence joins TRBV10-3 and TRBJ2-2; TRBD2 agrees at 8 bases. The CDR3 is 13 residues long. Trimming at V came to 6 bases and at J to 4 bases, leaving 1 base not matched to a gene. The germline V gene has CDR1 ENHRY and CDR2 SYGVKD. CDR3 in DNA: TGTGCCATCAGCGGGAGGGGCACCGGGGAGCTGTTTTTT. Its translation: CAISGRGTGELFF.

The table lists this clonotype with a few counts. The chain joins TRBV5-1 to TRBJ1-4; TRBD1 is a possible D gene (6 bases). This CDR3 comprises 16 residues. Germline assignment: CDR1 SGHRS and CDR2 YFSETQ. V was trimmed by 5 bases and J by 2 bases, leaving 16 bases between them. The CDR3 loop is CASRLLFGQTNEKLFF. The DNA of the CDR3 is TGCGCCAGCAGGTTATTGTTCGGACAGACTAATGAAAAACTGTTTTTT.

A few counts support this clonotype. The chain has TRBV10-3 and TRBJ2-5; maybe TRBD1 (6 bases). Germline assignment: CDR1 ENHRY and CDR2 SYGVKD. The CDR3 sequence is 16 residues long. Trimming cost V 0 bases and J 0 bases, with 11 bases left between them. The CDR3: CAISESDRGYQETQYF. CDR3 in DNA: TGTGCCATCAGTGAGTCGGACAGAGGGTACCAAGAGACCCAGTACTTC.

This clonotype was detected a few times. The chain has TRBV4-1 and TRBJ2-1; no reliable D call. The CDR3 is 16 amino acids. CDR1 is MGHRA, CDR2 YSYEKL, per germline. Deletions cut 4 bases from V and 3 bases from J, with 16 bases between. CDR3 amino acids: CASSLDPTMVYNEQFF. CDR3 DNA: TGCGCCAGCAGCCTCGACCCAACCATGGTCTACAATGAGCAGTTCTTC.

This clonotype turned up a few times. This chain links TRBV7-8 with TRBJ2-2; D uncertain. This CDR3 region has 13 residues. Germline V CDR1 and CDR2: SGHVS, FQNEAQ. Trimming cost V 10 bases and J 0 bases, with 9 bases left between them. CDR3 loop: CATGRSNTGELFF. CDR3 sequence (DNA): TGTGCCACCGGACGATCGAACACCGGGGAGCTGTTTTTT. The whole variable domain, remainder taken from reference TRBV7-8 and TRBJ2-2, is GAGVSQSPRYKVAKRGQDVALRCDPISGHVSLFWYQQALGQGPEFLTYFQNEAQLDKSGLPSDRFFAERPEGSVSTLKIQRTQQEDSAVYLCATGRSNTGELFFGEGSRLTVL.

CDR3 nucleotides: TGTGCCAGCACCCGAGACTATATCGAGACCCAGTACTTC. Its protein product is CASTRDYIETQYF. The chain carries TRBV6-6 and TRBJ2-5; possible D gene TRBD2, 5 bases. Trimming stripped 7 bases from V and 5 bases from J, with 14 bases between. CDR1 is MNHNY and CDR2 is SVGAGI in the germline V gene (reference sequence). CDR3 length: 13 residues.

The V gene is TRBV15, the J gene TRBJ2-1, with D possibly being TRBD2 (5 bases). The V gene's germline CDR1 is LNHNV and CDR2 YYDKDF (reference sequence). The CDR3 runs 15 residues. The germline V and J ends were trimmed by 1 base and 8 bases, with 15 bases remaining between them. CDR3 in amino acids: CATSRGEVGRDEQFF. The CDR3, as DNA: TGTGCCACCAGCAGAGGTGAGGTTGGGAGAGATGAGCAGTTCTTC.

As to this clonotype: Since a much larger clone is just one base distant, this may be a read error. This chain links TRBV5-1 with TRBJ1-2; TRBD1 matches 11 bases. The CDR3 spans 15 residues. Germline assignment: CDR1 SGHRS and CDR2 YFSETQ. The CDR3 nucleotides are TGCGCCAGCAGCCCTGGACAGGGGGCTTACTATGGCTACGCCTTC. Translating it yields CASSPGQGAYYGYAF.

This clonotype appeared a few times. The chain joins TRBV20-1 to TRBJ2-3; TRBD2 aligns across 9 bases. V shed 6 bases, J shed 6 bases, and the junction held 7 bases outside the gene matches. Germline V gene data show CDR1 as DFQATT and CDR2 as SNEGSKA (reference sequence). This CDR3 has 13 amino acids. CDR3 region: CSATGTSSDTQYF. For the CDR3, the DNA is TGCAGTGCAACCGGGACTAGCTCGGATACGCAGTATTTT.

This clonotype was detected a few times. This chain connects TRBV7-2 to TRBJ2-5, with D perhaps TRBD1 or TRBD2 (5 bases each). Germline V gives CDR1 SGHTA, CDR2 FQGNSA. V was clipped by 5 bases and J by 5 bases, with 15 bases between them. The CDR3 loop spans 14 amino acids. CDR3 region: CASSLVRGVETQYF. CDR3 in DNA: TGTGCCAGCAGCCTAGTACGAGGGGTGGAGACCCAGTACTTC.

Only a few counts were recorded for this clonotype. The chain uses TRBV27 and TRBJ2-1, with TRBD2 matching 7 bases. The trim removed 4 bases at V and 2 bases at J, leaving 5 bases unmatched. The germline gives CDR1 MNHEY, CDR2 SMNVEV (reference sequence). The CDR3 has 15 residues. In DNA, the CDR3 is TGTGCCAGCAGTTCCGGACTAGGTGCCTACAATGAGCAGTTCTTC. As protein: CASSSGLGAYNEQFF.